The 2 T cell receptor beta chains given below trace back to one sample, sequenced in a study of shared clonotypes between healthy human individuals. The naive CD8 fraction comprised CD45RO-negative cells positively selected for CCR7 and excluded terminally differentiated effector memory CD45RA+ cells. Profiled with immunoSEQ multiplex PCR; TCRdb holds only in-frame clones, not every one. The data contain around 1.9 million clones, roughly 91% of them singletons. The specimen was naive CD8+ T cells from PBMCs. Receptors originate from a man aged 18 to 29 in good health. Some clones in this sample may be carry-over from other donors' samples.

This sequence joins TRBV7-8 and TRBJ2-5; 9 nucleotides align to TRBD2. Losses at the gene ends were 5 bases for V and 6 bases for J; bases not matched to a gene: 13. Germline loops: CDR1 SGHVS, CDR2 FQNEAQ. The length of the CDR3 is 16 residues. CDR3 bases: TGTGCCAGCAGCCCCTTTGGGCGGGAGGGCCCAAAGACCCAGTACTTC. Amino acid sequence: CASSPFGREGPKTQYF.

CDR3 sequence reads: CASSDQPTVWQFF. In DNA form, the CDR3 reads TGCGCCAGCAGTGACCAACCAACGGTATGGCAGTTCTTC. The chain uses TRBV10-1 and TRBJ2-1; D uncertain. CDR3 length: 13 residues. Germline loops: CDR1 WNHNN, CDR2 SYGVQD (reference sequence). Trimming stripped 3 bases from V and 12 bases from J, with 15 bases between.